This paragraph covers one T cell receptor beta chain sequence. As yet, its antigen is unknown. The donors were in the roughly 130-subject validation cohort, distinct from the approximately 670-subject first cohort. This sample stems from a study of cytomegalovirus exposure and HLA in healthy donors. Findings and limits, study-wide: The classifier was said to identify cytomegalovirus status with high specificity and sensitivity. Many donors carried some public TCRs, although rarity characterized most TCR sequences. Cytomegalovirus association was assigned to about 180 TCR beta chains.

The germline gives CDR1 MNHNS, CDR2 SASEGT. Trimming removed 8 bases from V and 3 bases from J, with 11 bases in between. CDR3 length: 13 residues. Sequenced by immunoSEQ multiplex PCR; TCRdb stores in-frame clones only, minus some. The table includes about 120,000 clones, roughly nine tenths detected once. The material sequenced was PBMCs. The TCR sequence derives from a man younger than 35 in good health and CMV-seropositive. The rearrangement uses TRBV6-1 and TRBJ1-5; D is perhaps TRBD1 (6 bases). In DNA form, the CDR3 reads TGTGCCAGCCATGGGACACTCAATCAGCCCCAGCATTTT. This encodes CASHGTLNQPQHF.